The clone carrying this T cell receptor beta chain has ten or more counts. The data originate from a study of breast tumors, draining lymph nodes, adjacent tissues. V dropped 0 bases and J dropped 7 bases, with 12 bases sitting between them. The CDR3 extends over 15 amino acids. CDR1 is SGHAT and CDR2 is FQNNGV in the germline V gene. From the multiplex PCR reads, TCRdb called clonotypes with MiXCR, one entry per CDR3 protein. The data show approximately 45,000 distinct CDR3 sequences, with 20% to 25% seen just once and 6.5% to 8% held by the top ten. This TCR derives from a female donor with breast cancer. Some clones in this sample may be carry-over from other donors' samples. This chain links TRBV11-2 with TRBJ1-4; no firm D call. Sequenced material: breast tumor tissue. DNA of the CDR3: TGTGCCAGCAGCTTAGAATTCCAGCAAACTGAAAAACTGTTTTTT. It yields the protein CASSLEFQQTEKLFF.